This TCR beta chain was identified in a study of cytomegalovirus exposure and HLA in healthy donors. Findings of the study overall: A further, later analysis showed that HLA-associated TCR beta chains (compared with equally common others) were more clonally expanded. A later analysis revealed that TCR association rates differed between HLA loci, peaking at DRB1 and bottoming out at HLA-C.

The CDR3 sequence is 15 residues long. The V gene's germline CDR1 is SGHRS and CDR2 YFSETQ. V was shortened by 2 bases and J by 2 bases, with 11 bases between the two germline ends. About this clone itself: Its antigen is not known.

Nominally healthy donors were sampled, though unrecorded immune exposures were likely. PCR employed 60 Vbeta and 13 Jbeta primers. Libraries were prepared by immunoSEQ multiplex PCR; TCRdb keeps only in-frame clonotypes and omits some of them. The data contain 130,000 to 150,000 clones, about 72% of them singletons. Sequenced sample: PBMCs. This clonotype was obtained from a man aged 55 to 70 in good health and CMV-seronegative. This chain uses TRBV5-1 with TRBJ2-1; a weak D match, TRBD2 (6 bases). The CDR3 region is CASSFEGLTYNEQFF. The DNA of the CDR3 is TGCGCCAGCAGCTTTGAGGGACTCACCTACAATGAGCAGTTCTTC.